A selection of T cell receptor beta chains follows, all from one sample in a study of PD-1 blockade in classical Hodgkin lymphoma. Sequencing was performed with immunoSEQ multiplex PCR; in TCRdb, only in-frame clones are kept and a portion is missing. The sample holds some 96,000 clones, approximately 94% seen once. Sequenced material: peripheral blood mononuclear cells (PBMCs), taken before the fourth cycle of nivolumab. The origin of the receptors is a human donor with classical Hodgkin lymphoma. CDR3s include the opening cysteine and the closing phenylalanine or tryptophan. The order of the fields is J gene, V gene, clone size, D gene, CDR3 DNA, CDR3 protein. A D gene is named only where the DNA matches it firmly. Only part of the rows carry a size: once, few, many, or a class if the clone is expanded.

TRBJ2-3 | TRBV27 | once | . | TGTGCCAGCAAAGGGAATATGTATACGCAGTATTTT | CASKGNMYTQYF
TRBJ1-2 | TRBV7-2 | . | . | TGTGCCAGCAGCGCCGCAGTCATCTATGGCTACACCTTC | CASSAAVIYGYTF
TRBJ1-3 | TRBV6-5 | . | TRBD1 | TGTGCCAGCAGTTACGGGGGGACAGGCTCTGGAAACACCATATATTTT | CASSYGGTGSGNTIYF
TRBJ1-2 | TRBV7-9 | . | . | TGTGCCAGCAGCCCCCCCCTCAACTATGGCTACACCTTC | CASSPPLNYGYTF
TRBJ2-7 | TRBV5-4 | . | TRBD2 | TGTGCCAGCAGCAGGGGACTAGCGGAAAGCTCCTACGAGCAGTACTTC | CASSRGLAESSYEQYF
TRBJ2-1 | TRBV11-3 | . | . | TGTGCCAGCAGCTCCTTCGTCAATGAGCAGTTCTTC | CASSSFVNEQFF
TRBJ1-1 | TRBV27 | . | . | TGTGCCAGTTCGGGACGGGGAGTCAGGACTGAAGCTTTCTTT | CASSGRGVRTEAFF
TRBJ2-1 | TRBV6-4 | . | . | TGTGCCAGCAGGGGACCGTTCTTC | CASRGPFF
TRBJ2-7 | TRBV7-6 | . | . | TGTGCCAGCAGCTTCGCAGGAAGGACATCCTACGAGCAGTACTTC | CASSFAGRTSYEQYF
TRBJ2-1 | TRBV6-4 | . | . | TGTGCCAGCAGTGACTCTTGGTCGAGAAATAATGAGCAGTTCTTC | CASSDSWSRNNEQFF
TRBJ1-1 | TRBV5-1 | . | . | TGCGCCAGCAGCTTGGGCTTTCGGGGCCCGAACACTGAAGCTTTCTTT | CASSLGFRGPNTEAFF
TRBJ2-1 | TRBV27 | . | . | TGTGCCAGCAGCCGCAGGCTGAGCTCCTACAATGAGCAGTTCTTC | CASSRRLSSYNEQFF
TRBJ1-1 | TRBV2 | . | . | TGTGCCAGCAGAATGACAGTGATGGGCACTGAAGCTTTCTTT | CASRMTVMGTEAFF
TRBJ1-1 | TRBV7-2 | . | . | TGTGCCAGCAGCTTAGGTCTGCAGGGGTGTTTCTTT | CASSLGLQGCFF
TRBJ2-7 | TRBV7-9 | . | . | TGTGCCAGCAGCTTAGGCCCCGGGCCGCCCTACGAGCAGTACTTC | CASSLGPGPPYEQYF
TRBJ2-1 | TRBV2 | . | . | TGTGCCAGCAGAAGAGACGGGGGACAAGGGGAGAACAATGAGCAGTTCTTC | CASRRDGGQGENNEQFF
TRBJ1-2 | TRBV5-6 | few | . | TGTGCCAGCAGCAGGGCTGGGTATGGCTACACCTTC | CASSRAGYGYTF
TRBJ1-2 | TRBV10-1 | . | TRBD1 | TGCGCCAGCAGTGACTCGAGGGGGCCGGATGGCTACACCTTC | CASSDSRGPDGYTF
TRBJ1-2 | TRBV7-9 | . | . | TGTGCCAGCAGCTTAGGAAGAGCTTATGGCTACACCTTC | CASSLGRAYGYTF
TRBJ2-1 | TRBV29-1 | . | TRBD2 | TGCAGCGCTACTAGCGGGAGGTACAATGAGCAGTTCTTC | CSATSGRYNEQFF
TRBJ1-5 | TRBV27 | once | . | TGTGCCAGCAGTAGTTCCAACGGGCTCAATCAGCCCCAGCATTTT | CASSSSNGLNQPQHF
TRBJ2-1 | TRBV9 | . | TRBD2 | TGTGCCAGCAGCGTAAGGGCTAGCGGGAGGACTCCCACTTCCTACAATGAGCAGTTCTTC | CASSVRASGRTPTSYNEQFF
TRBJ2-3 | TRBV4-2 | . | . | TGTGCCAGCAGCCAAGCGGGTAGCACAGATACGCAGTATTTT | CASSQAGSTDTQYF
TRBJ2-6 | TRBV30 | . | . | TGTGCCTGGAGGGGATCTGGGGCCAACGTCCTGACTTTC | CAWRGSGANVLTF
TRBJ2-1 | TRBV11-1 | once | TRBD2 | TGTGCCAGCAGCTTAGAATTTGCTAGCGGGAGGCTGAATGAGCAGTTCTTC | CASSLEFASGRLNEQFF
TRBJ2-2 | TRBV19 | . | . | TGTGCCAGTAGTATACCGGGGGCCGGGGAGCTGTTTTTT | CASSIPGAGELFF
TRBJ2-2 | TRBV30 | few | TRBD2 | TGTGCCTGGAGCGGACTAGCGGGAGGCACCGGGGAGCTGTTTTTT | CAWSGLAGGTGELFF
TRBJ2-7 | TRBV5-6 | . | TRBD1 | TGTGCCAGCAGCGACGAGGGACAGGGTACCTACGAGCAGTACTTC | CASSDEGQGTYEQYF
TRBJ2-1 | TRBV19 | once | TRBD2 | TGTGCCACCCAACTAGCGGGAGGGCCTTGGGAGCAGTTCTTC | CATQLAGGPWEQFF
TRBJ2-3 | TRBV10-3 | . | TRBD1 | TGTGCCATCAGGGACAGGGGGCGCACAGATACGCAGTATTTT | CAIRDRGRTDTQYF
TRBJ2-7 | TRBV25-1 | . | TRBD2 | TGTGCCAGCAGAAAAGCGGGAGGTATCAACTACGAGCAGTACTTC | CASRKAGGINYEQYF
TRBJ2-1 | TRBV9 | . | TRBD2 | TGTGCCAGCAGCGCTAGCGGCGCCTACAATGAGCAGTTCTTC | CASSASGAYNEQFF
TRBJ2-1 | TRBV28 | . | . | TGTGCCAGCAGTTCTTACGGGGTAGCGCTACACAATGAGCAGTTCTTC | CASSSYGVALHNEQFF
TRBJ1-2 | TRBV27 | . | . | TGTGCCAGCAGTTTGGGGGGGCCTGGCTATGGCTACACCTTC | CASSLGGPGYGYTF
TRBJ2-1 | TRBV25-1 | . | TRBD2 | TGTGCCAGCAGTGAATATTCGGGGGGCAATGAGCAGTTCTTC | CASSEYSGGNEQFF
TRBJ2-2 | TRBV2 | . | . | TGTGCCAGCAGTGTCGGGAACACCGGGGAGCTGTTTTTT | CASSVGNTGELFF